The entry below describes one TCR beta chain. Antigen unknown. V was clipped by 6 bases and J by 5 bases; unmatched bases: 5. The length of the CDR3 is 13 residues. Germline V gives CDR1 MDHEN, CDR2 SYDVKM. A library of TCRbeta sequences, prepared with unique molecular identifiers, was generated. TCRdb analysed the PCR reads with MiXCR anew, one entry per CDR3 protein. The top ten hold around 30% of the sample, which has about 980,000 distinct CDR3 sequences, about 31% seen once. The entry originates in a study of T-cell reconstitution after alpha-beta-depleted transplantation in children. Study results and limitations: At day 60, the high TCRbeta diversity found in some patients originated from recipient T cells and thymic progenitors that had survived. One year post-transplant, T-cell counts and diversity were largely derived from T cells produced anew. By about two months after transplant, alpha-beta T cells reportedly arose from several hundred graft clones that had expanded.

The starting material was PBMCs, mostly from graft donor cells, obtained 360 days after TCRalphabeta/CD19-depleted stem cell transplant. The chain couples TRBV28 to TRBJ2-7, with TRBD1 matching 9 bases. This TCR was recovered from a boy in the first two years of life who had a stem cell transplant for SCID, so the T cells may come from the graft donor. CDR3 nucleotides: TGTGCCAGCAGAGGGACAGGGAGCCACGAGCAGTACTTC. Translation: CASRGTGSHEQYF.